This T cell receptor (beta chain) was recorded in a study of response to subunit inactivated influenza vaccine. Study results and caveats: The authors offered the suggestion that each seasonal influenza vaccination recruits few new T cells.

TCRdb itself ran the RT-PCR reads through MiXCR, one entry per CDR3 protein. Of roughly 500,000 distinct CDR3 sequences in the sample, roughly a quarter were seen once. As regards this clonotype: What it binds is unknown.

Trimming left V 5 bases short and J 1 base short, with 15 bases between. The CDR3 runs to 15 residues. This same sample was also taken into another study, of T cells expressing NK-cell markers. According to that study: Scientists made TCR beta cDNA using 5'RACE template switching with UMIs. With respect to HCMV, seven of the eight sequenced donors were seropositive, and one was seronegative. In over 5 donors, dominant CD3+CD56+NKG2C+ clonotypes ranked among the top 10 CD8+ clonotypes. Expanded clones of NKG2C+ T cells had an unclear HCMV specificity.

The material sequenced was CD4+ T cells sorted from PBMCs, taken 11 to 12 days after vaccination. This clonotype originated in a man in his forties or fifties who received an inactivated influenza vaccine. The rearrangement links TRBV12-3 or TRBV12-4 to TRBJ2-7; the D gene could be TRBD1 or TRBD2 (5 bases each). The CDR3 nucleotides read TGTGCCAGCAGTGTTTCCGGGACCGTATCCTACGAGCAGTACTTC. Translating it yields CASSVSGTVSYEQYF.